These 22 T cell receptor delta chains came from one sample sequenced in a study of gamma-delta chains in newborns, infants, children. TCRdb called clones from the reads again using CATT. The sample has roughly 4,000 delta-chain clones; around 0.56% are singletons. The sequenced sample was blood. Receptors were obtained from a child who was a newborn, infant or young child, either healthy, febrile or measles-vaccinated (not recorded which).

As to this clone: Possible read error: a much larger clone is one base away. This chain links TRDV2 with TRDJ3; 9 bases fit TRDD3. Germline assignment: CDR1 GEAIGNYY and CDR2 EKD. The CDR3 has 20 amino acids. The CDR3 is CACDTPSTGGSSRDTRQMFF. CDR3 sequence (DNA): TGTGCCTGTGACACTCCGAGTACTGGGGGAAGCTCCCGGGACACCCGACAGATGTTTTTC.

This clone was recorded a few times. A read error is likely here: a far larger clone is one base away. Other DNA sequences in this sample translate to the same CDR3. The chain employs TRDV2 and TRDJ2; 10 bases line up with TRDD3. Trimming removed 0 bases from V and 3 bases from J; junction bases left unmatched: 3. The CDR3 has 16 residues. Per the germline V gene, CDR1 is GEAIGNYY and CDR2 is EKD. As DNA, the CDR3 is TGTGCCTGTGACACCGTGGGGGATACTCTGACAGCACAACTCTTCTTT. Translation: CACDTVGDTLTAQLFF.

The table lists this clone with a few counts. The protein given by TCRdb reflects a much larger clone and differs at residue 15 from this DNA's translation, likely from a read error; the protein shown is the DNA's translation. The genes are TRDV2 and TRDJ3; 10 bases agree with TRDD3. CDR1 is GEAIGNYY, CDR2 EKD, per germline. The CDR3 loop spans 19 amino acids. The CDR3 nucleotides read TGTGCCTGTGACACCACTACTGGGGGATTCTCCTGGGACACCCAACAGATGTTTTTC. Translated: CACDTTTGGFSWDTQQMFF.

This clone was seen a few times. A much larger clonotype is one base distant, so this may be a read error. The chain combines TRDV2 with TRDJ3, with 9 bases identical to TRDD3. Losses at the gene ends were 0 bases for V and 0 bases for J; bases not matched to a gene: 14. Germline CDR1 GEAIGNYY, CDR2 EKD. This CDR3 is built from 22 residues. The CDR3 reads CACDTSLGGYSHSSWDTRQMFF. The CDR3 DNA follows: TGTGCCTGTGACACCTCCCTGGGGGGATACTCCCACAGCTCCTGGGACACCCGACAGATGTTTTTC.

Worth noting for this clone: TCRdb's listed protein matches a much larger clone and diverges from this DNA's translation at residue 7, likely through a read error; the protein shown comes from the DNA. This chain joins TRDV2 and TRDJ2; no definite D call. Trimming cost V 0 bases and J 1 base, with 8 bases left between them. CDR3 length: 15 residues. Germline assignment: CDR1 GEAIGNYY and CDR2 EKD. The CDR3 DNA follows: TGTGCCTGTGACACCGTGGAGGATTTGACAGCACAACTCTTCTTT. Protein product: CACDTVEDLTAQLFF.

On this clone: The protein that TCRdb holds for this DNA derives from a much larger clone and differs from the translated DNA at residue 9, which likely indicates a read error; the protein shown here is translated from the DNA. The genes are TRDV2 and TRDJ2; 8 nucleotides agree with TRDD3. The V and J ends lost 0 bases and 4 bases, in that order; junction bases with no gene match: 3. The CDR3 totals 15 residues. Germline-derived CDR1 and CDR2 are GEAIGNYY and EKD. In DNA, the CDR3 is TGTGCCTGTGACACCGTGGGGGATTCGACAGCACAACTCTTCTTT. The encoded protein is CACDTVGDSTAQLFF.

This clone was seen more than once but under ten times. The protein recorded in TCRdb matches a much larger clone and deviates from this DNA's translation at residues 5 and 10, suggesting a read error; the protein here is obtained by translating the DNA. The chain uses TRDV2 and TRDJ3; weak D call: TRDD3 (6 bases). Germline assignment: CDR1 GEAIGNYY and CDR2 EKD. The CDR3 totals 17 residues. CDR3 in amino acids: CACDSVLGSCDTRQMFF. The CDR3 nucleotides are TGTGCCTGTGACTCCGTACTGGGCTCCTGTGACACCCGACAGATGTTTTTC.

Remarks on this clone: The mismatch at residue 4 between this DNA's translation and the TCRdb protein of a much larger clone likely reflects a read error; the protein shown is translated from the DNA. The V call is TRDV2, the J call TRDJ3, with TRDD3 identical over 11 bases. Germline lookup yields CDR1 GEAIGNYY and CDR2 EKD. The CDR3 sequence is 17 residues long. Trimming cost V 5 bases and J 2 bases; bases outside gene matches: 4. The CDR3 reads CACGAGGYPWDTRQMFF. Here the CDR3 DNA reads TGTGCCTGTGGCGCTGGGGGATACCCCTGGGACACCCGACAGATGTTTTTC.

Concerning this clone itself: For this DNA, TCRdb reports the protein of a much larger clone, which diverges at residue 9, most likely from a read error; the protein presented here is translated directly from the DNA. The chain uses TRDV2 and TRDJ1; weak D call: TRDD3 (6 bases). CDR3 size: 17 residues. The germline V and J ends were trimmed by 2 bases and 0 bases, with 18 bases remaining between them. In germline, CDR1 is GEAIGNYY, CDR2 EKD. CDR3 protein: CACDKSTGSPYTDKLIF. DNA for the CDR3: TGTGCCTGTGACAAAAGTACTGGGAGTCCCTACACCGATAAACTCATCTTT.

As concerns this clone: This likely came from a read error, as a far larger clone is one base away. Other DNA sequences in this sample translate to the same CDR3. This rearrangement joins TRDV2 to TRDJ3; TRDD3 matches at 8 bases. Germline CDR1 and CDR2: GEAIGNYY and EKD. CDR3 length: 16 amino acids. CDR3 nucleotide sequence: TGTGCCTGTGACACCTGGGGGATCTGGGACACCCGCCAGATGTTTTTC. This translates into CACDTWGIWDTRQMFF.

Concerning this clone: This probably arose from a read error, given a far larger clone one base away. Other DNA sequences of this sample code for an identical CDR3. The chain has TRDV2 and TRDJ2; D might be TRDD3 (6 bases). The CDR3 length is 16 residues. Per the germline V gene, CDR1 is GEAIGNYY and CDR2 is EKD. V shed 0 bases and J shed 5 bases, with 15 bases lying between them. CDR3 region: CACDTVGDVGTAQLFF. The CDR3 DNA reads as TGTGCCTGTGACACCGTTGGGGATGTAGGTACAGCACAACTCTTCTTT.

This clone was detected a few times. TCRdb pairs this DNA with a much larger clone's protein that differs at residue 7, likely a read error; the protein shown was translated from the DNA. Here the CDR3 reads CACDTVPGVLSWDTRQMFF. In DNA form, the CDR3 reads TGTGCCTGTGACACCGTACCGGGGGTCCTCTCCTGGGACACCCGACAGATGTTTTTC. The V and J genes are TRDV2 and TRDJ3; the D gene is possibly TRDD3 (5 bases). Trimming left V 0 bases short and J 0 bases short, with 14 bases between. Germline-derived CDR1 and CDR2 are GEAIGNYY and EKD. This CDR3 is built from 19 residues.

For this clone: TCRdb's entry gives the protein of a much larger clone, which mismatches this DNA's translation at residue 15, likely from a read error; the protein reported here is translated from the DNA. The chain combines TRDV3 with TRDJ2, with TRDD3 matching 7 bases. Germline-derived CDR1 and CDR2 are TVYSNPD and GDNSRS (reference sequence). This CDR3 has 17 amino acids. The CDR3 DNA reads as TGTGCCTTTACGTCGTCGGTGGGGGACCCCTTTAGAACACAACCCTTCTTT. It translates to CAFTSSVGDPFRTQPFF.

This clone was counted between two and nine times. The translation of this DNA and the TCRdb protein of a much larger clone differ at residue 15, probably owing to a read error; the protein shown here is translated from the DNA. The genes are TRDV2 and TRDJ3; TRDD3 is a possible D gene (6 bases). The CDR3 sequence is 20 residues long. Germline CDR1 is GEAIGNYY and CDR2 is EKD. The CDR3 here is CACDTPPVGGPSWDARQMFF. The CDR3 DNA sequence: TGTGCCTGTGACACCCCTCCGGTGGGGGGCCCCTCCTGGGACGCCCGACAGATGTTTTTC.

This clone was counted a few times. TCRdb's protein, taken from a much larger clone, differs from this DNA's translation at residue 5, likely owing to a read error; the protein displayed comes from the DNA. V gene TRDV2 combines with J gene TRDJ3; 8 bases are a match to TRDD3. From germline, CDR1 is GEAIGNYY and CDR2 EKD. Losses at the gene ends were 2 bases for V and 2 bases for J; bases not matched to a gene: 7. The CDR3 runs 18 residues. The DNA of the CDR3 is TGTGCCTGTGACATCGTACTGGGGGTAACCTGGGACACCCGACAGATGTTTTTC. Translated, it gives CACDIVLGVTWDTRQMFF.

Turning to this clone: A far larger clone is only one base removed, so a read error is likely. The same CDR3 is also encoded by other DNA sequences in this sample. This rearrangement joins TRDV2 to TRDJ3; maybe TRDD3 (6 bases). Looked up from germline, CDR1 is GEAIGNYY and CDR2 is EKD. The CDR3 is 15 amino acids. CDR3 nucleotides: TGTGCCTGTGACACCGTTGCGGGGGACACCCGGCAGATGTTTTTC. Translation: CACDTVAGDTRQMFF.

This clone was found a few times. Compared with germline, one end of the junction differs, possibly owing to a read error. V usage is TRDV2 and J usage is TRDJ3; TRDD3 matches at 7 bases. Germline values: CDR1 GEAIGNYY, CDR2 EKD. This CDR3 spans 16 amino acids. CDR3 coding DNA: TGTGCCTGTGACAGGATACGCTCCCGGGACACCCGACAGATGTTTTTC. It translates to CACDRIRSRDTRQMFF.

This clone is classed as medium-sized. This chain joins TRDV2 and TRDJ3; no clear D. The CDR3 has 18 residues. Between the trimmed V and J ends, which lost 3 bases and 0 bases, there was a span of 14 bases. Germline CDR1 reads GEAIGNYY; CDR2 reads EKD. Here the CDR3 reads CACDGVYTSSWDTRQMFF. The DNA for the CDR3 is TGTGCCTGTGACGGAGTATATACCAGCTCCTGGGACACCCGACAGATGTTTTTC.

On this clone: It differs at one base from a far larger clone, so likely a read error. This chain links TRDV2 with TRDJ3, with 7 bases aligning to TRDD3. CDR1 and CDR2 (germline): GEAIGNYY, EKD. This CDR3 spans 21 amino acids. The V segment lost 0 bases and the J segment 0 bases; nucleotides outside the gene matches: 13. CDR3 residues: CACDTVLGNTISSWDTRQMFF. The CDR3 nucleotides are TGTGCCTGTGACACCGTACTGGGGAATACGATTAGCTCCTGGGACACCCGACAGATGTTTTTC.

Of note for this clone: A far larger clone is a single base away, which makes a read error likely. The sample carries other DNA sequences with the same CDR3. The V and J genes are TRAV29/DV5 and TRDJ1; 13 bases align to TRDD3. The CDR3 is made up of 18 amino acids. CDR1 and CDR2 from the germline V gene are NSMFDY and ISSIKDK. V shed 0 bases and J 0 bases; nucleotides not matched to a gene: 8. CDR3 DNA sequence: TGTGCAGCAAGCGCGCTTACTGGGGGATACGAGTACACCGATAAACTCATCTTT. Encoded protein: CAASALTGGYEYTDKLIF. Together with reference TRAV29/DV5 and TRDJ1, the CDR3 gives the full variable domain: DQQVKQNSPSLSVQEGRISILNCDYTNSMFDYFLWYKKYPAEGPTFLISISSIKDKNEDGRFTVFLNKSAKHLSLHIVPSQPGDSAVYFCAASALTGGYEYTDKLIFGKGTRVTVEP.

Only a few counts were recorded for this clone. Being one base from a much bigger clone, this may be a read error. CDR3 DNA sequence: TGTGCCTGTGACGCCCCCTGGGGGATACGACCTAGTAGGTCCTGGGACACCCGACAGATGTTTTTC. Translation: CACDAPWGIRPSRSWDTRQMFF. The chain employs TRDV2 and TRDJ3, with 12 bases identical to TRDD3. V lost 3 bases, J lost 1 base, and 15 bases stayed unmatched. The CDR3 has 22 amino acids. The germline V gene has CDR1 GEAIGNYY and CDR2 EKD.

Relative to its sample, this clone is medium-sized (0.01 to 0.1%). Different DNA sequences within this sample yield the same CDR3. CDR3 in amino acids: CACDVLGASSWDTRQMFF. CDR3 DNA: TGTGCCTGTGACGTACTGGGGGCTAGCTCCTGGGACACCCGACAGATGTTTTTC. The chain couples TRDV2 to TRDJ3, with 8 bases fitting TRDD3. V gave up 3 bases and J gave up 0 bases; unmatched junction bases: 6. The CDR3 has 18 residues. CDR1 and CDR2 from the germline V gene are GEAIGNYY and EKD.